The 29 T cell receptor beta chains presented below share a single source sample, sequenced in a study of human T cells and chemical hapten exposure. TCRdb re-analysed the RACE reads in MiXCR, keeping a single row per CDR3 protein. The top ten clones hold about 2% of a sample with 80,000 to 100,000 distinct CDR3 sequences, 9.3% of them seen once. As to time point: patch test 2, 6 weeks after DPC sensitization. As to treatment: therapeutic diphenylcyclopropenone sensitization with weekly scalp DPC. This specimen consisted of whole blood, obtained in connection with sensitization to the hapten diphenylcyclopropenone (DPC). The source is a woman aged 40 to 55 with alopecia areata. Some clones in this sample may be carry-over from other donors' samples.

This clonotype was observed many times. The J gene is TRBJ1-4, the V gene TRBV5-5, with 10 bases aligning to TRBD1. Germline values: CDR1 SGHKS, CDR2 YYEKEE (reference sequence). The CDR3 has 17 amino acids. V gave up 4 bases and J gave up 0 bases; unmatched junction bases: 6. The DNA for the CDR3 is TGTGCCAGCAGCCGCCCCGGGACAGGGGCAACTAATGAAAAACTGTTTTTT. Its translation is CASSRPGTGATNEKLFF.

This clonotype was counted many times. This rearrangement joins TRBV29-1 to TRBJ2-7; 7 nucleotides line up with TRBD1. The germline V gene has CDR1 SQVTM and CDR2 ANQGSEA. This CDR3 comprises 12 residues. Unmatched junction bases numbered 6, after V lost 3 bases and J lost 7 bases. Written as DNA, the CDR3 is TGCAGCGTTGATAGTCAGGGGGTAGAGCAGTACTTC. Translating gives CSVDSQGVEQYF.

This clonotype was picked up many times. The J gene is TRBJ2-7, the V gene TRBV3-1; D ambiguous. Per the germline V gene, CDR1 is LGHDT and CDR2 is YNNKEL (reference sequence). The CDR3 length is 13 residues. Trimming removed 0 bases at V and 5 bases at J, with 8 bases between. The DNA for the CDR3 is TGTGCCAGCAGCCAAGATCTGGACCACGAGCAGTACTTC. This encodes CASSQDLDHEQYF.

The sample holds a few counts of this clonotype. The V call is TRBV9, the J call TRBJ2-7; D possibly matches TRBD1 or TRBD2 (5 bases each). Trimming shortened V by 0 bases and J by 9 bases, and 16 bases separated the two germline ends. Germline loops: CDR1 SGDLS, CDR2 YYNGEE. There are 14 residues in the CDR3. This CDR3 is CASSVDRNDRGQYF. The CDR3 DNA is TGTGCCAGCAGCGTAGACAGGAACGACCGGGGGCAGTACTTC.

There are a few counts of this clonotype. The gene calls are TRBV15 and TRBJ2-1, with 9 bases identical to TRBD2. Germline V gene lookup returns CDR1 LNHNV and CDR2 YYDKDF (reference sequence). This CDR3 spans 16 amino acids. V gave up 3 bases and J gave up 9 bases; unmatched junction bases: 12. The CDR3 DNA sequence: TGTGCCACCAGCAGGCCTTTCGGGCGGGAGGGCGCTGAGCAGTTCTTC. This translates into CATSRPFGREGAEQFF.

Ten or more counts support this clonotype. The CDR3 DNA sequence: TGCAGTGCTAGAGGTGGGAGTGGGCGGACCTACGAGCAGTACTTC. Protein product: CSARGGSGRTYEQYF. V and J are TRBV20-1 and TRBJ2-7, with a tentative D call TRBD2 (5 bases). Trimming took off 1 base at V and 2 bases at J, with 15 bases between the two ends. The germline V gene encodes CDR1 DFQATT and CDR2 SNEGSKA (reference sequence). The CDR3 has 15 residues.

The chain couples TRBV20-1 to TRBJ2-3; 9 nucleotides align to TRBD2. The germline CDR1 and CDR2 sequences are DFQATT and SNEGSKA (reference sequence). The CDR3 is made up of 16 amino acids. The V and J ends lost 0 bases and 4 bases, in that order; junction bases with no gene match: 8. CDR3 sequence: CSAREGGLAGPDTQYF. Written as DNA, the CDR3 is TGCAGTGCTAGAGAGGGGGGTCTAGCGGGGCCAGATACGCAGTATTTT.

The chain is built from TRBV11-3 and TRBJ1-6; a possible D gene is TRBD1 (5 bases). The CDR3 loop spans 13 amino acids. The germline V gene has CDR1 SGHNT and CDR2 YENEEA. The V and J ends lost 0 bases and 10 bases respectively, with 7 bases between them. For the CDR3, the DNA is TGTGCCAGCAGCTTAGAGAGGGGATCACCCCTCCACTTT. Translated: CASSLERGSPLHF. Complete variable domain (other parts from reference TRBV11-3 and TRBJ1-6): EAGVVQSPRYKIIEKKQPVAFWCNPISGHNTLYWYLQNLGQGPELLIRYENEEAVDDSQLPKDRFSAERLKGVDSTLKIQPAELGDSAVYLCASSLERGSPLHFGNGTRLTVT.

This chain uses TRBV9 with TRBJ2-3, with D uncertain. The length of the CDR3 is 11 residues. Trimming cost V 3 bases and J 6 bases, with 5 bases left between them. The germline CDR1 and CDR2 sequences are SGDLS and YYNGEE. CDR3 amino acids: CASSAGDTQYF. The CDR3 DNA reads as TGTGCCAGCAGCGCCGGGGATACGCAGTATTTT.

Many counts were recorded for this clonotype. This chain joins TRBV15 and TRBJ2-5, with D possibly matching TRBD1 (5 bases). With 3 bases removed from V and 5 bases from J, the gap between germline ends came to 22 bases. Germline CDR1 reads LNHNV; CDR2 reads YYDKDF (reference sequence). The length of the CDR3 is 17 residues. CDR3 loop: CATSRDPLRGADETQYF. The DNA for the CDR3 is TGTGCCACCAGCAGGGATCCTCTACGTGGGGCGGACGAGACCCAGTACTTC.

The V and J genes are TRBV7-2 and TRBJ2-3; 11 bases fit TRBD2. The CDR3 loop spans 15 amino acids. The germline CDR1 and CDR2 sequences are SGHTA and FQGNSA. V lost 1 base and J lost 9; bases outside the gene matches: 6. CDR3 residues: CASSLETSGTGTQYF. CDR3 DNA sequence: TGTGCCAGCAGCTTAGAGACTAGCGGGACCGGAACGCAGTATTTT.

This clonotype was detected a few times. J is TRBJ2-1 and V is TRBV9, with a weak D call TRBD1 (6 bases). The CDR3 length is 14 residues. Germline-derived CDR1 and CDR2 are SGDLS and YYNGEE. Deletions cut 3 bases from V and 7 bases from J, with 14 bases between. The chain's CDR3 is CASSGQVIKNEQFF. CDR3 coding DNA: TGTGCCAGCAGCGGACAGGTTATTAAGAATGAGCAGTTCTTC.

This clonotype showed up many times. The rearrangement uses TRBV11-2 and TRBJ2-5; 7 nucleotides match TRBD1. With 5 bases clipped from V and 2 bases from J, the junction kept 11 bases outside the gene matches. The CDR3 is 16 amino acids. Germline assignment: CDR1 SGHAT and CDR2 FQNNGV. The CDR3, as DNA: TGTGCCAGCAGCCAACTTCAGGACAGGTCGCAAGAGACCCAGTACTTC. Its translation: CASSQLQDRSQETQYF.

At least ten counts were recorded for this clonotype. The chain employs TRBV7-2 and TRBJ1-2, with D uncertain. This CDR3 region has 16 residues. Looked up from germline, CDR1 is SGHTA and CDR2 is FQGNSA. Trimming cost V 5 bases and J 2 bases, with 18 bases left between them. The CDR3 bases are TGTGCCAGCAGCCTAGGATTAGGGTCCTGGAACTATGGCTACACCTTC. Translating it yields CASSLGLGSWNYGYTF.

The chain employs TRBV7-6 and TRBJ1-3, with TRBD1 identical over 7 bases. There are 15 residues in the CDR3. Germline CDR1 is SGHVS and CDR2 is FNYEAQ. The trim removed 4 bases at V and 4 bases at J, leaving 7 bases unmatched. The CDR3, as DNA: TGTGCCAGCAGCTCTCAGGGGGTCGCGGGAAACACCATATATTTT. It yields the protein CASSSQGVAGNTIYF.

This clonotype was recorded many times. The chain is built from TRBV6-5 and TRBJ2-3; TRBD2 matches at 13 bases. The CDR3 consists of 14 residues. V dropped 6 bases and J dropped 4; count of bases not matched to a gene: 1. Germline loops: CDR1 MNHEY, CDR2 SVGAGI. The CDR3 coding sequence is TGTGCCAGCAGAACTAGCGGGAGGGCAGATACGCAGTATTTT. Protein sequence: CASRTSGRADTQYF.

This clonotype was seen only a few times. The V and J genes are TRBV9 and TRBJ2-5, with TRBD1 identical over 7 bases. Looked up from germline, CDR1 is SGDLS and CDR2 is YYNGEE. V gave up 1 base and J gave up 4 bases; unmatched junction bases: 10. The CDR3 length is 16 residues. CDR3 in amino acids: CASSVSEGGRGETQYF. In DNA form, the CDR3 reads TGTGCCAGCAGCGTAAGCGAAGGGGGCAGGGGAGAGACCCAGTACTTC.

This clonotype occurred many times. The J gene is TRBJ2-5, the V gene TRBV29-1, with D possibly being TRBD1 (6 bases). Per germline, CDR1 SQVTM and CDR2 ANQGSEA. The CDR3 consists of 11 residues. V gave up 6 bases and J gave up 7 bases, with 12 bases separating them. CDR3 DNA: TGCAGCGTGGACACAGGGTCGACCCAGTACTTC. Protein sequence: CSVDTGSTQYF.

The sample holds many counts of this clonotype. This chain uses TRBV29-1 with TRBJ1-2; 10 bases are shared with TRBD1. J lost 6 bases, V lost 5 bases, and 6 bases had no gene match. This CDR3 region has 13 residues. Germline assignment: CDR1 SQVTM and CDR2 ANQGSEA. In DNA form, the CDR3 reads TGCAGCGTTCGGCCCGGGACAGGGGATGGCTACACCTTC. It translates to CSVRPGTGDGYTF.

There are a few counts of this clonotype. This chain links TRBV4-2 with TRBJ2-3; TRBD1 matches 8 bases. In germline, CDR1 is LGHNA, CDR2 YNFKEQ. This CDR3 is built from 16 residues. The junction had 5 bases not matched to a gene; V was cut back by 3 bases and J by 0 bases. CDR3 sequence (DNA): TGTGCCAGCAGCCAGCTCACAGGGGGAAGCACAGATACGCAGTATTTT. This gives the protein CASSQLTGGSTDTQYF.

This clonotype was detected a few times. The genes are TRBV7-2 and TRBJ1-2; D might be TRBD1 (5 bases). Germline-derived CDR1 and CDR2 are SGHTA and FQGNSA. V dropped 1 base and J dropped 2 bases, with 14 bases sitting between them. This CDR3 region has 16 residues. CDR3 region: CASSLGLRQLNYGYTF. The CDR3 coding sequence is TGTGCCAGCAGCTTAGGTCTGAGACAGCTAAACTATGGCTACACCTTC.

On this clonotype: A much larger clone differs from this one at a single base, so this may be a read error. This chain joins TRBV9 and TRBJ2-1; no clear D gene. Per germline, CDR1 SGDLS and CDR2 YYNGEE. This CDR3 is built from 11 residues. With 0 bases removed from V and 8 bases from J, the gap between germline ends came to 3 bases. For the CDR3, the DNA is TGTGCCAGCAGCGTAGCCCATGAGCAGTTCTTC. Protein sequence: CASSVAHEQFF.

The rearrangement links TRBV6-5 to TRBJ2-2, with a tentative D call TRBD2 (5 bases). The CDR3 is 17 amino acids. The germline gives CDR1 MNHEY, CDR2 SVGAGI. Trimming took off 7 bases at V and 2 bases at J, with 20 bases between the two ends. The CDR3 here is CASTPLGSGANTGELFF. In DNA form, the CDR3 reads TGTGCCAGCACCCCCCTCGGAAGCGGAGCAAACACCGGGGAGCTGTTTTTT.

This clonotype was seen more than once but under ten times. The chain uses TRBV24-1 and TRBJ1-1, with 8 bases fitting TRBD1. Germline CDR1 KGHDR, CDR2 SFDVKD. Germline trimming cut 7 bases from V and 2 bases from J; bases unmatched to any gene: 8. The CDR3 consists of 15 residues. CDR3 in DNA: TGTGCCACCAGCCGAAATGACAGGGGCAACACTGAAGCTTTCTTT. This codes for CATSRNDRGNTEAFF.

The J gene is TRBJ2-1, the V gene TRBV27; D not certain. V was clipped by 3 bases and J by 1 base, with 4 bases between them. The CDR3 loop spans 13 amino acids. CDR1 is MNHEY and CDR2 is SMNVEV in the germline V gene (reference sequence). The CDR3 region has the DNA TGTGCCAGCAGTTTGAAGTCCTACAATGAGCAGTTCTTC. This translates into CASSLKSYNEQFF.

This clonotype was counted ten times or more. The rearrangement links TRBV11-2 to TRBJ2-1; D may be TRBD1 (5 bases). The germline gives CDR1 SGHAT, CDR2 FQNNGV. The CDR3 runs to 13 residues. V was pared by 1 base and J by 8 bases, with 9 bases between. The CDR3 sequence: CASSLAGIDEQFF. CDR3 coding DNA: TGTGCCAGCAGCTTAGCAGGGATCGATGAGCAGTTCTTC.

The chain carries TRBV18 and TRBJ2-1, with TRBD2 as a possible D gene (6 bases). This CDR3 contains 16 residues. With 3 bases removed from V and 6 bases from J, the gap between germline ends came to 18 bases. The germline V gene has CDR1 KGHSH and CDR2 LQKENI. DNA of the CDR3: TGTGCCAGCTCACCTGGTGGGATGGAGGGGCGCAATGAGCAGTTCTTC. Residues: CASSPGGMEGRNEQFF.

This clonotype was counted ten times or more. The genes are TRBV27 and TRBJ2-5, with D unresolved. CDR3 length: 13 amino acids. Trimming removed 5 bases at V and 4 bases at J, with 11 bases between. The germline CDR1 and CDR2 sequences are MNHEY and SMNVEV (reference sequence). CDR3 coding DNA: TGTGCCAGCAGTCAACGAGCGCGAGAGACCCAGTACTTC. Protein sequence: CASSQRARETQYF.

This clonotype was detected ten times or more. The chain carries TRBV20-1 and TRBJ2-7; possible D gene TRBD1, 6 bases. The V gene lost 6 bases and the J gene lost 5 bases, with 26 bases spanning the gap. The CDR3 length is 16 residues. Germline V gives CDR1 DFQATT, CDR2 SNEGSKA (reference sequence). The CDR3 nucleotides read TGCAGTGCCTCCCGCCGGGACACCCGTACTGTAGACGAGCAGTACTTC. This translates into CSASRRDTRTVDEQYF.